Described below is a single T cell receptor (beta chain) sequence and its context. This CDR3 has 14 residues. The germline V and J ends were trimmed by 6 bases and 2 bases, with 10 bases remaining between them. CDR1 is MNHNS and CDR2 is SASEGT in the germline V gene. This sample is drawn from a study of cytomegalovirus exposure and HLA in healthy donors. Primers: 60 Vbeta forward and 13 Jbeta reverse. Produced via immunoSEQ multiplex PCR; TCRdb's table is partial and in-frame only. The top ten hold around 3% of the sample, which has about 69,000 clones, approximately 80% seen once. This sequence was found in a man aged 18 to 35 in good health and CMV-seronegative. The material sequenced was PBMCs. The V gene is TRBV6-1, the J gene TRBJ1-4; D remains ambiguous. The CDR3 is CASSSGLTNEKLFF. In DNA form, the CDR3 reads TGTGCCAGCAGCAGCGGACTGACTAATGAAAAACTGTTTTTT.